The next 5 T cell receptor beta chains were all read from a single sample in a study of vaccination effects on CD4 cells after COVID-19. These receptors lack a known antigen. Only in-frame clones appear in the TCRdb table, and some are missing; sequencing was by immunoSEQ multiplex PCR. The repertoire holds about 73,000 clones, about 70% seen once, with 2.5% to 3% in the top ten. Antigen-specific CD4+ T cells were first expanded with viral peptide pools by the ViraFEST assay and only then sequenced. CD4+ T cells were isolated after approximately 10 days of culture. The vaccine recipients had no prior SARS-CoV-2 infection, with negative nucleocapsid antibodies. The source material was CD4+ T cells from PBMCs cultured with HCoV-NL63 spike peptides, sampled before COVID-19 vaccination. These receptors were collected from a human donor who received a COVID-19 vaccine.

The chain recombines TRBV6-5 with TRBJ1-2, with D possibly being TRBD1 (5 bases). Germline values: CDR1 MNHEY, CDR2 SVGAGI. The CDR3 runs to 16 residues. The V end lost 0 bases, the J end lost 8 bases, and 19 bases lay between the germline ends. The chain's CDR3 is CASSYSGTGTMLGYTF. For the CDR3, the DNA is TGTGCCAGCAGTTACTCGGGGACCGGGACTATGTTGGGCTACACCTTC.

J is TRBJ2-3 and V is TRBV3-1 (or the pseudogene TRBV3-2), with D perhaps being TRBD1 or TRBD2 (6 bases each). Trimming shortened V by 5 bases and J by 4 bases, and 13 bases separated the two germline ends. Germline V lookup: CDR1 LGHDT, CDR2 YNNKEL (reference sequence). The CDR3 contains 14 residues. CDR3 region: CASSYGGAADTQYF. CDR3 coding DNA: TGTGCCAGCAGCTACGGGGGCGCAGCAGATACGCAGTATTTT.

V usage is TRBV12-3 or TRBV12-4 and J usage is TRBJ1-4; the D is unclear. The CDR3 sequence is 13 residues long. V was shortened by 3 bases and J by 4 bases, with 6 bases between the two germline ends. The DNA for the CDR3 is TGTGCCAGCAGTTTCAGACGTAATGAAAAACTGTTTTTT. It is translated as CASSFRRNEKLFF.

This clone was detected a few times. The chain recombines TRBV19 with TRBJ2-3; D is perhaps TRBD2 (6 bases). CDR3 length equals 13 residues. CDR1 and CDR2 from the germline V gene are LNHDA and SQIVND (reference sequence). V dropped 11 bases and J dropped 3 bases, with 15 bases sitting between them. This CDR3 reads CASTHGGTDTQYF. Here the CDR3 DNA reads TGTGCCTCCACCCACGGGGGAACAGATACGCAGTATTTT.

The chain is built from TRBV6-6 and TRBJ1-1, with D perhaps TRBD1 (6 bases). Trimming left V 2 bases short and J 1 base short, with 14 bases between. CDR1 and CDR2 from the germline V gene are MNHNY and SVGAGI (reference sequence). CDR3 length: 16 residues. CDR3: CASSYGSGHTNTEAFF. The CDR3 DNA is TGTGCCAGCAGTTACGGATCGGGACACACGAACACTGAAGCTTTCTTT.